One and the same sample provided the 32 T cell receptor beta chains below, sequenced in a study of blood T cell repertoires in COVID-19. Clones were sequenced by immunoSEQ multiplex PCR, and TCRdb holds only the in-frame ones, with some missing. The data hold roughly 260,000 clones, with about nine tenths observed a single time. Sequencing input: PBMCs or T cells enriched from blood (not recorded which). All receptors derive from a woman aged 25 to 39 with acute COVID-19.

V and J are TRBV25-1 and TRBJ2-7; 10 bases fit TRBD1. Trimming took 0 bases from V and 5 from J; bases not matched to a gene: 7. CDR3 length: 16 amino acids. The germline V gene encodes CDR1 MGHDK and CDR2 SYGVNS. CDR3 in DNA: TGTGCCAGCAGTGAATATCTAGGGACAGGGGCCCACGAGCAGTACTTC. It is translated as CASSEYLGTGAHEQYF.

The J gene is TRBJ2-5, the V gene TRBV11-2; 8 bases align to TRBD1. Germline lookup yields CDR1 SGHAT and CDR2 FQNNGV. The CDR3 sequence is 18 residues long. With 1 base clipped from V and 4 bases from J, the junction kept 14 bases outside the gene matches. The CDR3 coding sequence is TGTGCCAGCAGCTTAGGTTGGGAGGCAGGGGGCTCCGCAGAGACCCAGTACTTC. Protein product: CASSLGWEAGGSAETQYF. Looking up the rest from reference TRBV11-2 and TRBJ2-5 gives the full variable domain: EAGVAQSPRYKIIEKRQSVAFWCNPISGHATLYWYQQILGQGPKLLIQFQNNGVVDDSQLPKDRFSAERLKGVDSTLKIQPAKLEDSAVYLCASSLGWEAGGSAETQYFGPGTRLLVL.

The chain joins TRBV3-1 (or the pseudogene TRBV3-2) to TRBJ2-2; 7 nucleotides agree with TRBD1. Germline lookup yields CDR1 LGHDT and CDR2 YNNKEL (reference sequence). The CDR3 length is 16 residues. V was pared by 3 bases and J by 0 bases, with 4 bases of the junction left unmatched. The DNA for the CDR3 is TGTGCCAGCAGCCAGGATAGGGGGCCGAACACCGGGGAGCTGTTTTTT. Its translation: CASSQDRGPNTGELFF.

The chain uses TRBV19 and TRBJ2-7; D possibly corresponds to TRBD2 (5 bases). From germline, CDR1 is LNHDA and CDR2 SQIVND (reference sequence). CDR3 length: 13 amino acids. The germline V and J ends were trimmed by 10 bases and 3 bases, with 16 bases remaining between them. CDR3 in amino acids: CATQGPGFYEQYF. CDR3 DNA: TGTGCCACCCAAGGGCCGGGGTTCTACGAGCAGTACTTC.

The chain couples TRBV7-2 to TRBJ2-1; D perhaps matches TRBD1 (5 bases). Germline V gene lookup returns CDR1 SGHTA and CDR2 FQGNSA. Between the trimmed V and J ends, which lost 2 bases and 4 bases, there was a span of 12 bases. This CDR3 is built from 15 residues. CDR3 loop: CASSLLQGTYNEQFF. As DNA, the CDR3 is TGTGCCAGCAGCTTACTCCAGGGTACGTACAATGAGCAGTTCTTC.

The rearrangement joins TRBV11-1 to TRBJ1-2, with 8 bases fitting TRBD1. Germline V gene lookup returns CDR1 SGHAT and CDR2 FQDESV (reference sequence). The CDR3 extends over 15 amino acids. With V trimmed by 2 bases and J by 3 bases, 5 bases remained unmatched. CDR3 in amino acids: CASSLYGTGDYGYTF. CDR3 coding DNA: TGTGCCAGCAGCTTATATGGGACAGGCGACTATGGCTACACCTTC.

V gene TRBV29-1 combines with J gene TRBJ1-2, with a weak D call TRBD1 (6 bases). The CDR3 totals 13 residues. V was clipped by 0 bases and J by 4 bases, with 9 bases between them. In germline, CDR1 is SQVTM, CDR2 ANQGSEA. The CDR3 reads CSVEELQGYGYTF. CDR3 DNA: TGCAGCGTTGAAGAACTACAGGGCTATGGCTACACCTTC.

For the CDR3, the DNA is TGTGCCAGCAGCTTACAGGGGGCGGATCAGCCCCAGCATTTT. Translation gives CASSLQGADQPQHF. This chain connects TRBV7-2 to TRBJ1-5; 8 bases are a match to TRBD1. V shed 2 bases and J 5 bases; nucleotides not matched to a gene: 2. The length of the CDR3 is 14 residues. Germline lookup yields CDR1 SGHTA and CDR2 FQGNSA.

This chain connects TRBV27 to TRBJ1-5, with a tentative D call TRBD1 (5 bases). The ends were cut back, 3 bases at V and 0 bases at J, with 12 bases in the middle. Germline V lookup: CDR1 MNHEY, CDR2 SMNVEV (reference sequence). The CDR3 is 16 residues long. As DNA, the CDR3 is TGTGCCAGCAGTTTGAGGGGACTTTATAGCAATCAGCCCCAGCATTTT. Its protein product is CASSLRGLYSNQPQHF.

The CDR3 sequence: CASSQDFATHGGYTF. In DNA form, the CDR3 reads TGCGCCAGCAGCCAAGATTTCGCGACCCACGGGGGCTACACCTTC. The chain is built from TRBV4-3 and TRBJ1-2; no definite D call. The CDR3 spans 15 residues. Trimming took off 0 bases at V and 8 bases at J, with 16 bases between the two ends. In germline, CDR1 is LGHNA, CDR2 YSLEER.

The chain links TRBV27 to TRBJ2-7; no definite D call. This CDR3 comprises 13 residues. Trimming removed 3 bases from V and 2 bases from J, with 8 bases in between. The germline CDR1 and CDR2 sequences are MNHEY and SMNVEV (reference sequence). For the CDR3, the DNA is TGTGCCAGCAGTTTTCAACCGGCCTACGAGCAGTACTTC. It encodes CASSFQPAYEQYF.

This clone appeared a few times. The chain carries TRBV5-1 and TRBJ2-5, with D possibly matching TRBD1 (5 bases). With 4 bases removed from V and 1 base from J, the gap between germline ends came to 8 bases. This CDR3 comprises 13 residues. Germline V gene data show CDR1 as SGHRS and CDR2 as YFSETQ. In DNA form, the CDR3 reads TGCGCCAGCAGCCAGACAGTCCAAGAGACCCAGTACTTC. This translates into CASSQTVQETQYF.

The chain is built from TRBV19 and TRBJ1-2; TRBD1 matches at 9 bases. Unmatched junction bases numbered 6, after V lost 9 bases and J lost 4 bases. From germline, CDR1 is LNHDA and CDR2 SQIVND (reference sequence). The CDR3 covers 13 residues. CDR3: CASGPGQGYGYTF. The DNA for the CDR3 is TGTGCCAGCGGACCGGGACAGGGCTATGGCTACACCTTC.

This clone turned up a few times. This rearrangement joins TRBV7-6 to TRBJ1-2; 9 bases line up with TRBD1. Germline V gives CDR1 SGHVS, CDR2 FNYEAQ. Unmatched junction bases numbered 3, after V lost 4 bases and J lost 6 bases. The CDR3 is 13 residues long. Written as DNA, the CDR3 is TGTGCCAGCAGCTCACAGGGGGCGAATGGCTACACCTTC. Its protein product is CASSSQGANGYTF.

This clone appeared a single time. CDR3 sequence: CASGPDRVDFRTGELFF. Written as DNA, the CDR3 is TGTGCTAGTGGCCCTGACAGGGTGGATTTTCGCACCGGGGAGCTGTTTTTT. J is TRBJ2-2 and V is TRBV12-5; 7 positions match TRBD1. The CDR3 length is 17 residues. V shed 6 bases, J shed 4 bases, and the junction held 14 bases outside the gene matches. Germline lookup yields CDR1 LGHNT and CDR2 FRNRAP.

The V gene is TRBV10-3, the J gene TRBJ2-3, with TRBD2 matching over 7 bases. This CDR3 has 14 residues. Germline V gene lookup returns CDR1 ENHRY and CDR2 SYGVKD. V gave up 6 bases and J gave up 2 bases; unmatched junction bases: 5. CDR3 amino acids: CAISLAENTDTQYF. CDR3 DNA: TGTGCCATCAGCCTAGCGGAAAACACAGATACGCAGTATTTT.

This chain links TRBV5-1 with TRBJ2-5; D is perhaps TRBD1 (6 bases). Germline assignment: CDR1 SGHRS and CDR2 YFSETQ. V gave up 4 bases and J gave up 0 bases, with 16 bases separating them. The CDR3 consists of 16 residues. DNA for the CDR3: TGCGCCAGCAGCACTCCCAGGGACACGTACCAAGAGACCCAGTACTTC. It is translated as CASSTPRDTYQETQYF.

This chain uses TRBV29-1 with TRBJ2-1; 7 bases match TRBD1. V lost 7 bases, J lost 1 base, and 7 bases stayed unmatched. The germline CDR1 and CDR2 sequences are SQVTM and ANQGSEA. The CDR3 sequence is 14 residues long. The DNA for the CDR3 is TGCAGCGCCAAAACAGGGGCTTCCTACAATGAGCAGTTCTTC. Protein sequence: CSAKTGASYNEQFF.

The V call is TRBV6-1, the J call TRBJ1-3, with D possibly matching TRBD1 (5 bases). The CDR3 is 16 residues long. Germline V gene lookup returns CDR1 MNHNS and CDR2 SASEGT. V lost 0 bases, J lost 4 bases, and 13 bases lay in between. The CDR3 DNA follows: TGTGCCAGCAGTGAAGCCTGGAGGGGTTGGGGAAACACCATATATTTT. Protein product: CASSEAWRGWGNTIYF.

In DNA, the CDR3 is TGTGCCAGCAGCGTAGTCGGTCGCAGGGGAGAGACCCAGTACTTC. Translation gives CASSVVGRRGETQYF. The V gene is TRBV9, the J gene TRBJ2-5; D may be TRBD1 (6 bases). Trimming shortened V by 0 bases and J by 4 bases, and 13 bases separated the two germline ends. Germline V CDR1 and CDR2: SGDLS, YYNGEE. This CDR3 has 15 amino acids.

This clone was seen just once. The chain links TRBV28 to TRBJ2-3; TRBD2 agrees at 7 bases. CDR3 length equals 14 residues. From germline, CDR1 is MDHEN and CDR2 SYDVKM. Trimming removed 7 bases from V and 0 bases from J; junction bases left unmatched: 4. CDR3 residues: CASTSGGSTDTQYF. Written as DNA, the CDR3 is TGTGCCAGCACATCCGGGGGGAGCACAGATACGCAGTATTTT.

The CDR3 sequence is CARTRDRHVNEQFF. The DNA for the CDR3 is TGTGCCAGAACCCGGGACAGGCATGTCAATGAGCAGTTCTTC. The J gene is TRBJ2-1, the V gene TRBV2, with 8 bases aligning to TRBD1. Germline V lookup: CDR1 SNHLY, CDR2 FYNNEI. There are 14 residues in the CDR3. V gave up 9 bases and J gave up 6 bases; unmatched junction bases: 10.

The chain recombines TRBV9 with TRBJ2-5; 8 bases are shared with TRBD1. Germline CDR1 reads SGDLS; CDR2 reads YYNGEE. The CDR3 has 16 residues. J gave up 1 base and V 4 bases, and 9 bases lay outside the gene matches. The CDR3 DNA reads TGTGCCAGCAGCCTTGGACAGGGAATGGGCCAAGAGACCCAGTACTTC. Its translation: CASSLGQGMGQETQYF.

V gene TRBV6-6 combines with J gene TRBJ1-2; 7 bases match TRBD1. CDR1 MNHNY and CDR2 SVGAGI come from the germline V gene (reference sequence). The V gene end was trimmed by 2 bases and the J gene end by 4 bases; junction bases not matched to a gene: 10. The CDR3 is 16 residues long. The CDR3 is CASSYRAGQAGYGYTF. CDR3 DNA sequence: TGTGCCAGCAGTTACCGGGCTGGACAGGCTGGCTATGGCTACACCTTC.

The chain employs TRBV10-1 and TRBJ1-1; D call uncertain. The CDR3 sequence is 14 residues long. Per germline, CDR1 WNHNN and CDR2 SYGVQD (reference sequence). V was trimmed by 3 bases and J by 3 bases, leaving 11 bases between them. CDR3 protein: CASSDDRVDTEAFF. The DNA of the CDR3 is TGCGCCAGCAGTGATGATCGGGTGGACACTGAAGCTTTCTTT.

This clone has only a few counts. The V and J genes are TRBV24-1 and TRBJ1-2; 7 bases map to TRBD1. The CDR3 has 15 residues. Germline values: CDR1 KGHDR, CDR2 SFDVKD. The J segment lost 8 bases and the V segment lost 3 bases, leaving 11 bases of the junction unmatched. The CDR3 sequence is CATSDGTGESGGYTF. The CDR3 bases are TGTGCCACCAGTGATGGAACAGGGGAATCGGGAGGCTACACCTTC.

This chain links TRBV27 with TRBJ2-6; D gene ambiguous. Germline assignment: CDR1 MNHEY and CDR2 SMNVEV (reference sequence). This CDR3 is 15 amino acids long. V was cut by 3 bases and J by 0 bases, with 6 bases left in between. The CDR3 protein is CASSFAPSGANVLTF. The CDR3 DNA follows: TGTGCCAGCAGTTTCGCGCCCTCTGGGGCCAACGTCCTGACTTTC.

V gene TRBV7-9 combines with J gene TRBJ1-4; 10 positions agree with TRBD1. This CDR3 region has 13 residues. V was pared by 11 bases and J by 7 bases, with 7 bases of the junction left unmatched. Looked up from germline, CDR1 is SEHNR and CDR2 is FQNEAQ (reference sequence). The CDR3: CAGQTGGSEKLFF. The CDR3 DNA is TGTGCCGGACAGACAGGGGGCTCTGAAAAACTGTTTTTT.

In its sample, this clone was seen a few times. The rearrangement links TRBV7-9 to TRBJ2-5; D is possibly TRBD2 (7 bases). Trimming took off 0 bases at V and 4 bases at J, with 12 bases between the two ends. The CDR3 spans 15 residues. Germline V gives CDR1 SEHNR, CDR2 FQNEAQ (reference sequence). Here the CDR3 DNA reads TGTGCCAGCAGCTTAGCGGGGGGGCGATCAGAGACCCAGTACTTC. Amino acid sequence: CASSLAGGRSETQYF. The full variable domain, in which reference TRBV7-9 and TRBJ2-5 provide the parts outside the CDR3, is DTGVSQNPRHKITKRGQNVTFRCDPISEHNRLYWYRQTLGQGPEFLTYFQNEAQLEKSRLLSDRFSAERPKGSFSTLEIQRTEQGDSAMYLCASSLAGGRSETQYFGPGTRLLVL.

This chain uses TRBV7-6 with TRBJ1-5; D might be TRBD1 (6 bases). Per germline, CDR1 SGHVS and CDR2 FNYEAQ. V lost 6 bases, J lost 11 bases, and 20 bases lay in between. The CDR3 spans 14 residues. As DNA, the CDR3 is TGTGCCAGCAGTCCCGGGGGAGGGGGTGAGGCCCAGCATTTT. It specifies CASSPGGGGEAQHF.

This sequence joins TRBV5-1 and TRBJ2-3; TRBD2 aligns across 7 bases. CDR3 length: 14 residues. V was clipped by 4 bases and J by 2 bases; unmatched bases: 4. Germline V gives CDR1 SGHRS, CDR2 YFSETQ. The CDR3 is CASSPGGYTDTQYF. The CDR3, as DNA: TGCGCCAGCAGCCCGGGAGGCTACACAGATACGCAGTATTTT.

V and J are TRBV20-1 and TRBJ1-2, with unresolved D. The CDR3 loop spans 11 amino acids. The V gene's germline CDR1 is DFQATT and CDR2 SNEGSKA (reference sequence). This CDR3 reads CSPQVSYGYTF. DNA of the CDR3: TGCAGCCCTCAAGTCAGCTATGGCTACACCTTC.